This TCR beta chain was sequenced for a study of T cells in Graves' hyperthyroidism and ophthalmopathy (dated by TCRdb to between 2018 and 2020). About the investigation overall: To identify distinguishing TCR V-J signatures, a discovery cohort of 100 or so patients was used, comprising approximately 40 with Graves' ophthalmopathy and approximately 58 with stable Graves' hyperthyroidism. Whether ophthalmopathy could be predicted prospectively was tested in an independent validation cohort made up of roughly 19 hyperthyroidism patients plus 17 patients who later progressed to ophthalmopathy. The approximately 100 discovery patients were divided at random into training and test sets in a 7:3 ratio. Thyroid tissue and blood T-cell repertoires from several Graves' hyperthyroidism patients were also compared in the study. After blood sampling, hyperthyroidism patients were treated with methimazole at a starting dose of 30 mg daily, and ophthalmopathy patients were treated with high-dose intravenous methylprednisolone. According to the paper, TCR Vbeta CDR3 sequencing was carried out on 135 peripheral blood samples, which came from over 40 ophthalmopathy, approximately 72 hyperthyroidism and around 17 progressor patients. Overall study outcomes, separate from this receptor: No statistical method was used to fix the sample size in advance, and group allocation was not hidden from the investigators. In cross-validation, a model built on a 13 V-J signature told ophthalmopathy apart from stable hyperthyroidism with over 85% sensitivity and about 81% specificity, and in testing the same model reached 80%/75%. Most expanded thyroid clonotypes (frequency above 0.001) were also found in blood, which suggests that blood repertoires may mirror thyroid immune responses. In validation, progression to ophthalmopathy was predicted by the model with about 70% sensitivity and about 72% specificity, a median of approximately 7.1 months before onset.

This clonotype occurred many times. This receptor's antigen is unknown. Within one base of it there is no much larger clone, and no base qualities were kept. Any patient with an uncontrolled infection, another autoimmune disease, pregnancy or lactation was excluded. Clinical symptoms, serum thyroxine and TRAb, thyroid ultrasound, and orbital computed tomography formed the basis for the diagnoses. Trizol reagent was used to extract total RNA, and RNA quality was then checked on an Agilent 2100 Bioanalyzer. TCR beta CDR3 regions were amplified from RNA transcripts. The first round of RT-PCR for the TCR CDR3 was performed with the HTBI primer set and the Qiagen OneStep RT-PCR kit. Libraries were constructed in a second round of multiplex PCR, after which size selection and purification were carried out. Libraries were sequenced paired-end with 100 bp reads on an Illumina HiSeq2000. Per the authors' processing: Raw data were processed with SOAPnuke, discarding reads with adapters, uncalled bases, mean Phred below 15, or no exact constant-primer or identifier match. COPE v1.2.5 was used to merge high-quality paired reads, and clonotypes were defined as unique nucleotide sequences. MiTCR v1.1 was used to align clonotypes to the IMGT TRBV, TRBD and TRBJ reference segments. Only V-J combinations with frequency above 0.0001, covering approximately 99% of repertoires, were analysed. A TCS score was defined as the ratio between F50 (clonal expansion) and ExV (chaos), using BLOSUM62-based TCRdist between CDR3 peptides within each V-J. Welch's t-statistics and random forest reduced just over 500 V-J features to 10 to 15, which were used in a naive Bayes classifier (R e1071). Thyroid-blood repertoire similarity was quantified with the Morisita-Horn index. Using fastp at Q25 and MiXCR, TCRdb reprocessed the public reads and kept productive beta chains. For every CDR3 protein sequence, its rows merge into one entry that carries the most common genes and DNA. TCRdb, not the authors, supplied the V and J calls. This sample lists about 570,000 distinct CDR3 sequences; around 42% were detected once. The top ten constitute roughly 19% of the sample.

CDR1 and CDR2 (SGHVS, FQNEAQ) derive from the germline V gene. The CDR3 sequence holds 16 residues, the cysteine and phenylalanine included. The only DNA kept is the CDR3, 48 bases in frame from the first base. V is cut by 1 base and J by 3 bases, and the space between the germline ends is 10 bases. The sequence is built from TRBV7-8 and TRBJ1-6; the D segment could be TRBD1, given 5 matching bases. This TCR came from an adult woman with Graves' disease, either hyperthyroidism or ophthalmopathy (not recorded which). The sequencing input was peripheral blood or thyroid tissue (not recorded which). The CDR3 has the sequence CASSLGGTLYNSPLHF. The DNA sequence is TGTGCCAGCAGCTTAGGGGGGACCCTCTATAATTCACCCCTCCACTTT.